These 21 T cell receptor beta chains originate from one sample sequenced in a study of cytomegalovirus exposure and HLA in healthy donors. The PCR ran on 60 Vbeta and 13 Jbeta primers. The table came from immunoSEQ multiplex PCR; TCRdb's copy has only in-frame clones and leaves some out. The sample carries around 150,000 clones, about 60% recorded once. Specimen: PBMCs. These receptors were collected from a woman in her sixties in good health and CMV-seropositive.

The rearrangement uses TRBV28 and TRBJ1-1; tentative D call: TRBD1 (5 bases). This CDR3 is 14 amino acids long. CDR1 is MDHEN and CDR2 is SYDVKM in the germline V gene. Trimming cost V 5 bases and J 7 bases, with 17 bases left between them. CDR3 loop: CASSLLGGQGEAFF. CDR3 bases: TGTGCCAGCAGTCTACTAGGAGGGCAGGGTGAAGCTTTCTTT.

The V call is TRBV28, the J call TRBJ2-7, with 11 bases matching TRBD2. V trimming: 5 bases; J trimming: 6 bases; junction bases outside the gene matches: 9. In germline, CDR1 is MDHEN, CDR2 SYDVKM. The CDR3 covers 15 residues. The CDR3 DNA is TGTGCCAGCAGTCCCAGACTAGCGGGGTTAGGCGAGCAGTACTTC. Translating it yields CASSPRLAGLGEQYF.

CDR3 coding DNA: TGCGCCAGCAGCTTGGGGGGGGAGAGGAGCTACACCTTC. Translation gives CASSLGGERSYTF. The chain is built from TRBV5-1 and TRBJ1-2; perhaps TRBD1 as D (5 bases). The germline V gene encodes CDR1 SGHRS and CDR2 YFSETQ. Trimming stripped 0 bases from V and 9 bases from J, with 12 bases between. The CDR3 totals 13 residues.

This clone was found once. The chain has TRBV19 and TRBJ1-1; TRBD1 might be the D (6 bases). Trimming removed 7 bases from V and 4 bases from J, with 19 bases in between. Per the germline V gene, CDR1 is LNHDA and CDR2 is SQIVND (reference sequence). CDR3 length: 15 amino acids. The CDR3 sequence: CASIPRGTILTEAFF. CDR3 DNA sequence: TGTGCCAGTATCCCGAGGGGGACAATACTCACTGAAGCTTTCTTT.

J is TRBJ2-7 and V is TRBV30; 9 nucleotides match TRBD1. Germline V lookup: CDR1 GTSNPN, CDR2 SVGIG (reference sequence). The CDR3 has 12 residues. Trimming took 6 bases from V and 3 from J; bases not matched to a gene: 3. This chain's CDR3 is CACSTGGYEQYF. The CDR3, as DNA: TGTGCCTGTTCGACAGGGGGCTACGAGCAGTACTTC. Using reference TRBV30 and TRBJ2-7 for the parts outside the CDR3, the full variable domain is SQTIHQWPATLVQPVGSPLSLECTVEGTSNPNLYWYRQAAGRGLQLLFYSVGIGQISSEVPQNLSASRPQDRQFILSSKKLLLSDSGFYLCACSTGGYEQYFGPGTRLTVT.

This clone has just one count. CDR3 sequence (DNA): TGTGCCAGCAGCTTAGTTCGGTCGAACACTGAAGCTTTCTTT. It is translated as CASSLVRSNTEAFF. The genes are TRBV7-9 and TRBJ1-1; D unclear. Germline V gene lookup returns CDR1 SEHNR and CDR2 FQNEAQ (reference sequence). The CDR3 totals 14 residues. The V end lost 1 base, the J end lost 1 base, and 7 bases lay between the germline ends.

The chain combines TRBV7-9 with TRBJ1-6; 10 bases agree with TRBD1. Looked up from germline, CDR1 is SEHNR and CDR2 is FQNEAQ (reference sequence). CDR3 size: 13 residues. The junction had 2 bases not matched to a gene; V was cut back by 4 bases and J by 11 bases. The CDR3 region is CASSSDRGPPLHF. The CDR3 DNA follows: TGTGCCAGCAGCTCCGACAGGGGGCCACCCCTCCACTTT.

This clone was seen a handful of times. The V gene is TRBV7-9, the J gene TRBJ1-1; TRBD1 matches at 8 bases. Germline CDR1 SEHNR, CDR2 FQNEAQ (reference sequence). Losses at the gene ends were 6 bases for V and 1 base for J; bases not matched to a gene: 7. The CDR3 loop spans 15 amino acids. This chain's CDR3 is CASRRQGTANTEAFF. In DNA, the CDR3 is TGTGCCAGCAGGAGACAGGGGACGGCGAACACTGAAGCTTTCTTT.

This chain connects TRBV30 to TRBJ2-1; 12 positions match TRBD2. This CDR3 has 20 amino acids. The germline gives CDR1 GTSNPN, CDR2 SVGIG (reference sequence). J lost 10 bases, V lost 0 bases, and 22 bases had no gene match. The CDR3 is CAWSVKGNWVTSGRSEEQFF. Here the CDR3 DNA reads TGTGCCTGGAGTGTAAAAGGGAATTGGGTTACTAGCGGGAGGAGTGAGGAGCAGTTCTTC.

The V call is TRBV2, the J call TRBJ2-7, with a weak D call TRBD2 (6 bases). Germline assignment: CDR1 SNHLY and CDR2 FYNNEI. V lost 6 bases, J lost 0 bases, and 9 bases lay in between. The CDR3 loop spans 13 amino acids. In DNA form, the CDR3 reads TGTGCCAGCAGGGAGGACTACTCCTACGAGCAGTACTTC. Protein: CASREDYSYEQYF.

This rearrangement joins TRBV27 to TRBJ2-2; TRBD2 aligns across 7 bases. This CDR3 is built from 15 residues. Germline assignment: CDR1 MNHEY and CDR2 SMNVEV (reference sequence). Trimming cost V 6 bases and J 2 bases; bases outside gene matches: 6. The CDR3 region is CASRGRGTNTGELFF. The CDR3 DNA follows: TGTGCCAGCAGAGGGAGGGGAACTAACACCGGGGAGCTGTTTTTT.

The genes are TRBV7-6 and TRBJ2-3; 8 bases agree with TRBD2. Per germline, CDR1 SGHVS and CDR2 FNYEAQ. V dropped 5 bases and J dropped 5; count of bases not matched to a gene: 9. The CDR3 runs 15 residues. The chain's CDR3 is CASSQTGTRLDTQYF. CDR3 sequence (DNA): TGTGCCAGCAGCCAGACCGGGACTAGGCTAGATACGCAGTATTTT.

This chain uses TRBV7-2 with TRBJ2-7; 7 bases are shared with TRBD2. J lost 3 bases, V lost 5 bases, and 10 bases had no gene match. Germline CDR1 reads SGHTA; CDR2 reads FQGNSA. The CDR3 totals 15 residues. In nucleotides, the CDR3 is TGTGCCAGCAGCCCTCTAGCGGCTAGCGGCTACGAGCAGTACTTC. Translation gives CASSPLAASGYEQYF.

The chain has TRBV5-1 and TRBJ1-1; a possible D gene is TRBD1 (5 bases). The CDR3 length is 16 residues. V was cut by 2 bases and J by 3 bases, with 17 bases left in between. Germline V gene data show CDR1 as SGHRS and CDR2 as YFSETQ. The CDR3 nucleotides read TGCGCCAGCAGCTTTGGTAAGGGGCGCTGGGACACTGAAGCTTTCTTT. It translates to CASSFGKGRWDTEAFF. Combining the CDR3 with reference TRBV5-1 and TRBJ1-1 gives the whole variable domain KAGVTQTPRYLIKTRGQQVTLSCSPISGHRSVSWYQQTPGQGLQFLFEYFSETQRNKGNFPGRFSGRQFSNSRSEMNVSTLELGDSALYLCASSFGKGRWDTEAFFGQGTRLTVV.

The chain uses TRBV29-1 and TRBJ2-3; 7 positions match TRBD1. Trimming cost V 8 bases and J 2 bases; bases outside gene matches: 10. The CDR3 sequence is 14 residues long. Germline assignment: CDR1 SQVTM and CDR2 ANQGSEA. The CDR3 here is CSTFGTAITDTQYF. CDR3 in DNA: TGCAGCACTTTCGGGACAGCGATCACAGATACGCAGTATTTT.

This chain links TRBV7-2 with TRBJ2-4; possible D gene TRBD2, 6 bases. The CDR3 covers 14 residues. V was cut by 5 bases and J by 6 bases, with 14 bases left in between. Germline V gene lookup returns CDR1 SGHTA and CDR2 FQGNSA. The CDR3 region is CASSPRVEGNIQYF. The CDR3, as DNA: TGTGCCAGCAGCCCACGGGTGGAGGGAAACATTCAGTACTTC.

This clone was seen more than once but under ten times. V and J are TRBV10-3 and TRBJ2-3; TRBD1 aligns across 7 bases. With 6 bases clipped from V and 1 base from J, the junction kept 4 bases outside the gene matches. There are 14 residues in the CDR3. Germline lookup yields CDR1 ENHRY and CDR2 SYGVKD. The DNA for the CDR3 is TGTGCCATCAGGACTCAGGGGGGCACAGATACGCAGTATTTT. It specifies CAIRTQGGTDTQYF.

The chain uses TRBV27 and TRBJ1-2, with 11 bases lining up with TRBD1. V was clipped by 6 bases and J by 5 bases; unmatched bases: 14. The CDR3 runs to 17 residues. Germline CDR1 is MNHEY and CDR2 is SMNVEV (reference sequence). The CDR3, as DNA: TGTGCCAGCAGCAAAAGCCCTGGACAGGGGGCTAGGTATGGCTACACCTTC. Translating it yields CASSKSPGQGARYGYTF.

The V and J genes are TRBV5-6 and TRBJ2-7; 10 nucleotides line up with TRBD2. Germline V gene lookup returns CDR1 SGHDT and CDR2 YYEEEE. The junction had 11 bases not matched to a gene; V was cut back by 3 bases and J by 5 bases. The length of the CDR3 is 16 residues. The CDR3: CASSSVGLAGDHEQYF. The CDR3 nucleotides are TGTGCCAGCAGCTCGGTAGGGCTAGCGGGAGACCACGAGCAGTACTTC.

The rearrangement uses TRBV19 and TRBJ2-1; 14 bases fit TRBD2. The J segment lost 1 base and the V segment lost 5 bases, leaving 10 bases of the junction unmatched. Germline V gives CDR1 LNHDA, CDR2 SQIVND (reference sequence). The CDR3 covers 19 residues. The CDR3 sequence: CASSLPGLAGVRSYNEQFF. In nucleotides, the CDR3 is TGTGCCAGTAGTCTACCGGGACTAGCGGGAGTACGGTCCTACAATGAGCAGTTCTTC.

This chain joins TRBV6-6 and TRBJ2-7; perhaps TRBD1 as D (6 bases). Germline values: CDR1 MNHNY, CDR2 SVGAGI (reference sequence). The V end lost 8 bases, the J end lost 6 bases, and 17 bases lay between the germline ends. The CDR3 sequence is 13 residues long. CDR3: CASSTTGIGEQYF. In DNA form, the CDR3 reads TGTGCCAGCTCAACGACAGGTATAGGCGAGCAGTACTTC.